The 17 T cell receptor beta chains presented below share a single source sample, sequenced in a study of PD-L1 blockade in urothelial cancer (dated by TCRdb to 2016 to 2017). The meaning of the sample's time point label: pretreatment peripheral blood. Libraries were constructed by the immunoSEQ multiplex PCR assay. The source is immuneACCESS, and TCRdb retained only in-frame sequences with V and J called. Part of the clones is not carried over; for the studies checked, unresolved V genes explain less than half of this, and the remainder is unexplained. This sample lists about 87,000 clones; 84% were detected once. The ten largest clonotypes hold roughly 2% of the sample. The specimen was PBMCs, collected around atezolizumab (anti-PD-L1) treatment. The receptor source for this set is a man aged 55 to 69 with urothelial cancer.

The chain links TRBV9 to TRBJ2-5; the D gene is possibly TRBD2 (6 bases). V lost 0 bases and J 5 bases, leaving 8 bases between the germline ends. Germline CDR1 reads SGDLS; CDR2 reads YYNGEE. This CDR3 has 13 amino acids. For the CDR3, the DNA is TGTGCCAGCAGCGTAGCCCGGGGGGAGACCCAGTACTTC. Its translation: CASSVARGETQYF.

This rearrangement joins TRBV11-2 to TRBJ2-7, with TRBD1 as a possible D gene (5 bases). V gave up 5 bases and J gave up 3 bases, with 14 bases separating them. This CDR3 contains 14 residues. Per germline, CDR1 SGHAT and CDR2 FQNNGV. As DNA, the CDR3 is TGTGCCAGCAGCGCACAGGAGACCGTCTACGAGCAGTACTTC. It encodes CASSAQETVYEQYF.

The rearrangement uses TRBV5-1 and TRBJ1-3; perhaps TRBD1 as D (6 bases). Looked up from germline, CDR1 is SGHRS and CDR2 is YFSETQ. V was trimmed by 4 bases and J by 0 bases, leaving 14 bases between them. The CDR3 contains 16 residues. The CDR3 DNA follows: TGCGCCAGCAGCCAGACGACAGGTTCCTCTGGAAACACCATATATTTT. Translated, it gives CASSQTTGSSGNTIYF.

The V and J genes are TRBV19 and TRBJ1-5; the match to TRBD1 covers 8 bases. This CDR3 is 15 amino acids long. V shed 8 bases and J 1 base; nucleotides not matched to a gene: 7. Germline-derived CDR1 and CDR2 are LNHDA and SQIVND (reference sequence). The CDR3 DNA reads TGTGCCAGTTGGACAGGGTATGGAAGCAATCAGCCCCAGCATTTT. Translating it yields CASWTGYGSNQPQHF.

The V gene is TRBV5-1, the J gene TRBJ2-2; D possibly corresponds to TRBD2 (6 bases). Germline CDR1 SGHRS, CDR2 YFSETQ. V lost 4 bases and J lost 5, with 6 bases in between. The CDR3 is 12 amino acids. The CDR3 DNA reads TGCGCCAGCAGCCGGGAGACCGGGGAGCTGTTTTTT. As protein: CASSRETGELFF.

The V gene is TRBV2, the J gene TRBJ2-5; 9 positions agree with TRBD2. This CDR3 is built from 15 residues. Germline trimming cut 2 bases from V and 1 base from J; bases unmatched to any gene: 2. Germline-derived CDR1 and CDR2 are SNHLY and FYNNEI. The chain's CDR3 is CASSEQRGVQETQYF. DNA of the CDR3: TGTGCCAGCAGTGAACAGCGGGGGGTCCAAGAGACCCAGTACTTC.

The rearrangement uses TRBV2 and TRBJ1-6; D remains unclear. V was clipped by 7 bases and J by 6 bases, with 13 bases between them. The germline gives CDR1 SNHLY, CDR2 FYNNEI. This CDR3 contains 14 residues. CDR3 region: CASTEQAINSPLHF. As DNA, the CDR3 is TGTGCCAGCACTGAGCAGGCGATTAATTCACCCCTCCACTTT.

The chain is built from TRBV6-5 and TRBJ2-3; 8 nucleotides match TRBD2. CDR1 and CDR2 from the germline V gene are MNHEY and SVGAGI. This CDR3 comprises 14 residues. Germline trimming cut 2 bases from V and 2 bases from J; bases unmatched to any gene: 0. The CDR3 nucleotides read TGTGCCAGCAGTTACGGACTAGCCACAGATACGCAGTATTTT. Translating it yields CASSYGLATDTQYF.

This chain links TRBV9 with TRBJ2-1; D perhaps matches TRBD1 (7 bases). Germline values: CDR1 SGDLS, CDR2 YYNGEE. The CDR3 is made up of 13 amino acids. V lost 7 bases and J 5 bases, leaving 13 bases between the germline ends. CDR3 bases: TGTGCCAGCTCAGGGGGACTCCACAATGAGCAGTTCTTC. Its protein is CASSGGLHNEQFF.

The chain uses TRBV27 and TRBJ1-1, with 8 bases fitting TRBD1. Per germline, CDR1 MNHEY and CDR2 SMNVEV (reference sequence). CDR3 length: 16 residues. With V trimmed by 9 bases and J by 0 bases, 12 bases remained unmatched. CDR3 in amino acids: CARSPGRGRLNTEAFF. The CDR3 DNA sequence: TGTGCCAGAAGTCCCGGCAGGGGGCGGTTGAACACTGAAGCTTTCTTT.

V is TRBV19 and J is TRBJ1-2; D is possibly TRBD1 (5 bases). Trimming removed 0 bases from V and 7 bases from J, with 9 bases in between. Germline V gene sequence: CDR1 LNHDA, CDR2 SQIVND (reference sequence). The CDR3 spans 13 residues. CDR3: CASSIEEGAGYTF. The DNA for the CDR3 is TGTGCCAGTAGTATAGAGGAAGGGGCTGGCTACACCTTC.

The genes are TRBV29-1 and TRBJ2-3, with a possible D match to TRBD1 (6 bases). This CDR3 spans 13 amino acids. Trimming stripped 6 bases from V and 2 bases from J, with 12 bases between. Germline lookup yields CDR1 SQVTM and CDR2 ANQGSEA. The CDR3 region has the DNA TGCAGCGTCTTGGGACAAGACACAGATACGCAGTATTTT. It codes for CSVLGQDTDTQYF.

The chain employs TRBV10-3 and TRBJ1-5; D gene unclear. Germline values: CDR1 ENHRY, CDR2 SYGVKD. The CDR3 has 12 amino acids. V lost 9 bases, J lost 7 bases, and 13 bases lay in between. The CDR3 protein is CAIGGSAQPQHF. The DNA of the CDR3 is TGTGCCATTGGAGGGTCAGCGCAGCCCCAGCATTTT.

This clone has a single count. This same CDR3 is encoded by further DNA sequences in the sample. The chain uses TRBV5-1 and TRBJ2-5; the D gene is possibly TRBD2 (6 bases). Per germline, CDR1 SGHRS and CDR2 YFSETQ. V lost 0 bases and J lost 5, with 11 bases in between. The length of the CDR3 is 14 residues. This CDR3 is CASSLEAGGETQYF. The CDR3 DNA reads TGCGCCAGCAGCTTGGAAGCTGGGGGGGAGACCCAGTACTTC.

This chain connects TRBV6-5 to TRBJ1-1; TRBD1 is a possible D gene (5 bases). Trimming stripped 7 bases from V and 10 bases from J, with 19 bases between. CDR1 MNHEY and CDR2 SVGAGI come from the germline V gene. The CDR3 length is 13 residues. CDR3 sequence reads: CASTPEGTRAAFF. DNA of the CDR3: TGTGCCAGCACCCCCGAGGGGACTCGGGCAGCTTTCTTT.

This chain uses TRBV19 with TRBJ2-3; 14 nucleotides line up with TRBD2. The germline CDR1 and CDR2 sequences are LNHDA and SQIVND (reference sequence). CDR3 length equals 16 residues. Trimming took 7 bases from V and 0 from J; bases not matched to a gene: 3. DNA of the CDR3: TGTGCCAGTAAAAGACTAGCGGGGGGGAGCACAGATACGCAGTATTTT. It yields the protein CASKRLAGGSTDTQYF.

This chain links TRBV6-5 with TRBJ1-1; 9 bases map to TRBD1. V was pared by 4 bases and J by 5 bases, with 8 bases of the junction left unmatched. CDR1 is MNHEY and CDR2 is SVGAGI in the germline V gene. The CDR3 has 15 residues. CDR3 region: CASSSGQGRRTEAFF. CDR3 DNA sequence: TGTGCCAGCAGTTCCGGACAGGGGCGGAGAACTGAAGCTTTCTTT.